This T cell receptor beta chain was captured in a study of human CD8 memory T cell subsets. CDR1 and CDR2 from the germline V gene are MNHEY and SVGEGT. The CDR3 has 13 amino acids. Findings and caveats of the study: When diversity was estimated with Chao1, stem-like memory T cells appeared more diverse than precursor exhausted T cells.

With respect to this clonotype: Its matching antigen is unknown.

The TPEX subset meant dysfunctional early memory CD8+ cells, CCR7+ PD-1+ TIGIT+. The source of the RNA was duplicate vials containing some 140,000 sorted CD8+ T cells for each subset. Making the TCR beta libraries relied on UMI-labeled 5' RACE. TCRdb reprocessed the 5' RACE reads and keeps a single row for each CDR3 protein, giving no DNA. Recorded for this sample: around 9,600 distinct CDR3 sequences. The V gene is TRBV6-2 or TRBV6-3, the J gene TRBJ1-2. The TCR was taken from a human donor in good health. Sequences were obtained from CD8+ T cells from PBMCs. The CDR3 loop is CASSRGSSGGYTF.